The clone carrying this T cell receptor (beta chain) has just a few counts. This entry is derived from a study of blood T cells in healthy people across ages. PBMCs numbering at least 6.5 million were isolated per sample. Combining a sample-barcoded 5' primer with a J-beta primer mix, a second PCR ran for about 7 to 11 cycles. Each CDR3 protein gets one entry after TCRdb re-called the 5' RACE reads with MiXCR. The sample records roughly 1.7 million distinct CDR3 sequences, about 35% being singletons. The origin of this receptor is a woman aged 25 to 39 in good health. Sequenced: blood.

The CDR3 nucleotides are TGCGCCAGCAGCCGTGACAGGCCCGAGCTTGGCTACACCTTC. Its protein product is CASSRDRPELGYTF. J is TRBJ1-2 and V is TRBV5-1; a weak D match, TRBD1 (6 bases). CDR1 is SGHRS and CDR2 is YFSETQ in the germline V gene. V lost 4 bases and J 7 bases, leaving 17 bases between the germline ends. The CDR3 contains 14 residues.